The sequence of this T cell receptor beta chain was determined in a study of cytomegalovirus exposure and HLA in healthy donors. CDR3 length: 15 residues. The germline V and J ends were trimmed by 5 bases and 3 bases, with 16 bases remaining between them. Germline CDR1 and CDR2: SEHNR and FQNEAQ (reference sequence). PCR used 60 Vbeta primers and 13 Jbeta primers. Assay: immunoSEQ multiplex PCR; the TCRdb copy retains only in-frame clones and omits some. The data show about 200,000 clones, approximately 78% seen once. This chain uses TRBV7-9 with TRBJ2-5, with a possible D match to TRBD2 (5 bases). Sample: PBMCs. The sequence was collected from a woman under 30 in good health and CMV-seronegative. DNA for the CDR3: TGTGCCAGCAGCCCGAACGACTACCTAGAAGAGACCCAGTACTTC. It translates to CASSPNDYLEETQYF.